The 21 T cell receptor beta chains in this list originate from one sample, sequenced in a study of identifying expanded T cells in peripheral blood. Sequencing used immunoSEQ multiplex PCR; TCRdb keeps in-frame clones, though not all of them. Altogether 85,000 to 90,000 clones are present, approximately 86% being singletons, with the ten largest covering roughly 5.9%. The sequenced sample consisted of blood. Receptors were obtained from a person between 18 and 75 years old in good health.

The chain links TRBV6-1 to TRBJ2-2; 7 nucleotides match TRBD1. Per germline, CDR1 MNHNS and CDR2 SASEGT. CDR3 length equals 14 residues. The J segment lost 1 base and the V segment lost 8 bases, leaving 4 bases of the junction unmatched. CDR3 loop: CASGTVRNTGELFF. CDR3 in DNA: TGTGCCAGCGGGACAGTGAGGAACACCGGGGAGCTGTTTTTT.

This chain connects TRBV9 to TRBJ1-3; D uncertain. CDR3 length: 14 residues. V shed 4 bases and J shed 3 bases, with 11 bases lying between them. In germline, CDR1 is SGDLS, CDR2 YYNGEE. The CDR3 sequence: CASSTREHGNTIYF. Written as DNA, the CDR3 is TGTGCCAGCAGCACCCGGGAGCATGGAAACACCATATATTTT.

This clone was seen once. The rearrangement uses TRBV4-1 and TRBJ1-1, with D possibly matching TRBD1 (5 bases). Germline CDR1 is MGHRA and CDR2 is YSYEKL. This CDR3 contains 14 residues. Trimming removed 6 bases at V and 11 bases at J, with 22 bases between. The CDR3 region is CASRAYLRASPAFF. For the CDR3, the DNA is TGCGCCAGCAGAGCTTACCTCAGGGCCAGTCCGGCTTTCTTT.

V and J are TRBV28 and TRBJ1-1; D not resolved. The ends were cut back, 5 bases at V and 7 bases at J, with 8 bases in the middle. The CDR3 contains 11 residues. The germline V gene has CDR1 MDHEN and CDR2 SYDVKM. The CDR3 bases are TGTGCCAGCAGTCTCGAGCTTGAAGCTTTCTTT. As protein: CASSLELEAFF.

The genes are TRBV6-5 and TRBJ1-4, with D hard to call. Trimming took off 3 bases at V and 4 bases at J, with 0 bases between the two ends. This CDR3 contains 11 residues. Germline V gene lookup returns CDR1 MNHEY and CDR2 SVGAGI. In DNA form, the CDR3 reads TGTGCCAGCAGTTATAATGAAAAACTGTTTTTT. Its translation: CASSYNEKLFF.

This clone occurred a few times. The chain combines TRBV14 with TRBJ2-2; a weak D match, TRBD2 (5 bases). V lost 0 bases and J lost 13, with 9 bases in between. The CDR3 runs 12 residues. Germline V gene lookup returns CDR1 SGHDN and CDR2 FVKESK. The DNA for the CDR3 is TGTGCCAGCAGCCAAGATAGTCGGGGGCTGTTTTTT. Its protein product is CASSQDSRGLFF.

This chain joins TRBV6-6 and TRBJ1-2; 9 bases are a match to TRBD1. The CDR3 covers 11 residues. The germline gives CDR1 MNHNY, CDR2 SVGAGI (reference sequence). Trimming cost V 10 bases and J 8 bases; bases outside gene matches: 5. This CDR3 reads CATGTGRGYTF. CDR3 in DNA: TGTGCCACCGGGACAGGGAGGGGCTACACCTTC.

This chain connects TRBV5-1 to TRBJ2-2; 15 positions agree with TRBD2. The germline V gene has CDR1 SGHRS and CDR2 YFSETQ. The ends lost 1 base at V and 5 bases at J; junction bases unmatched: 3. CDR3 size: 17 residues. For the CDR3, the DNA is TGCGCCAGCAGCTTGACCGGACTAGCGGGGGGGACCGGGGAGCTGTTTTTT. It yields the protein CASSLTGLAGGTGELFF.

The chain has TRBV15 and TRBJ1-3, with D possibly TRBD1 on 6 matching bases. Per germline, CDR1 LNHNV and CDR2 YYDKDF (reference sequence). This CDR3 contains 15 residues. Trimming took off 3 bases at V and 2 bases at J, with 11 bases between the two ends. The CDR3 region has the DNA TGTGCCACCAGCAGGACGCAGGGGACTGGAAACACCATATATTTT. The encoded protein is CATSRTQGTGNTIYF.

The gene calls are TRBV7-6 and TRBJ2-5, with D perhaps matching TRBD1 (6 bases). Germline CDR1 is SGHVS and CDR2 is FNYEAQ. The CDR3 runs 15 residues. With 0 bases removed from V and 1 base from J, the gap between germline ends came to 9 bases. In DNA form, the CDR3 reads TGTGCCAGCAGCTTAGCGGGACAAGTCCAAGAGACCCAGTACTTC. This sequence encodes CASSLAGQVQETQYF.

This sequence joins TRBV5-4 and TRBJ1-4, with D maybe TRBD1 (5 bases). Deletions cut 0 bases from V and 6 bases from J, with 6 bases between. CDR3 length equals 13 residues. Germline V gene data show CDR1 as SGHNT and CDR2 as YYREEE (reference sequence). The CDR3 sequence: CASSLGDHEKLFF. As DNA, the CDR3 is TGTGCCAGCAGCTTGGGGGACCATGAAAAACTGTTTTTT. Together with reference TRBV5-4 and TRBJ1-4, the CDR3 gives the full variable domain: ETGVTQSPTHLIKTRGQQVTLRCSSQSGHNTVSWYQQALGQGPQFIFQYYREEENGRGNFPPRFSGLQFPNYSSELNVNALELDDSALYLCASSLGDHEKLFFGSGTQLSVL.

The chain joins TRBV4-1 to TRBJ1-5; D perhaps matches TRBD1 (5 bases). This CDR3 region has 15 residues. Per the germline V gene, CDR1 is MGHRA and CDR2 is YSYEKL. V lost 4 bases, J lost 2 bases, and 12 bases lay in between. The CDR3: CASSREGIGNQPQHF. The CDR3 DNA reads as TGCGCCAGCAGCCGAGAGGGGATCGGCAATCAGCCCCAGCATTTT.

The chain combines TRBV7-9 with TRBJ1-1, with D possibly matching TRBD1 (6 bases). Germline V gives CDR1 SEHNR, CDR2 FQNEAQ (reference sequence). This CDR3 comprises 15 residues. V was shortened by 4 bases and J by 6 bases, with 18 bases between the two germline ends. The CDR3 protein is CASSSRGATGPEAFF. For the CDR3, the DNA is TGTGCCAGCAGCTCTAGGGGGGCAACAGGTCCTGAAGCTTTCTTT.

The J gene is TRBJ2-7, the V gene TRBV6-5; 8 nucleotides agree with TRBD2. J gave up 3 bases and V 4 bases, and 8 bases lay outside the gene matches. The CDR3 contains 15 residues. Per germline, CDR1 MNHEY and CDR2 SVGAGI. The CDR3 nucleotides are TGTGCCAGCAGTTCGAGAGCGGGGGCTGTCTACGAGCAGTACTTC. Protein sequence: CASSSRAGAVYEQYF.

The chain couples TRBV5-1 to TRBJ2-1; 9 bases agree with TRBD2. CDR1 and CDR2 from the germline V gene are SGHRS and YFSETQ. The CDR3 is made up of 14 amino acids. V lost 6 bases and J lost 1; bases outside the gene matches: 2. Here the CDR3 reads CASTTSGSYNEQFF. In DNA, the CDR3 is TGCGCCAGCACTACTAGCGGGTCCTACAATGAGCAGTTCTTC.

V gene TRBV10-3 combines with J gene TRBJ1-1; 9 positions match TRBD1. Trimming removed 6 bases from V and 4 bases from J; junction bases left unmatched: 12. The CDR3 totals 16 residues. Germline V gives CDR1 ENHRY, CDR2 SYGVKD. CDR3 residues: CAIRVGTGKTSTEAFF. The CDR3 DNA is TGTGCCATCAGAGTCGGGACAGGGAAAACGAGCACTGAAGCTTTCTTT.

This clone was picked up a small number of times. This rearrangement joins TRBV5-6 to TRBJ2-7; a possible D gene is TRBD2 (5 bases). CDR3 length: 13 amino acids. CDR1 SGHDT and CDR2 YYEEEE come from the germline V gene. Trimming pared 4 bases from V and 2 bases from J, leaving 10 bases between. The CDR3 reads CASSPQTTYEQYF. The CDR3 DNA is TGTGCCAGCAGCCCCCAGACTACCTACGAGCAGTACTTC.

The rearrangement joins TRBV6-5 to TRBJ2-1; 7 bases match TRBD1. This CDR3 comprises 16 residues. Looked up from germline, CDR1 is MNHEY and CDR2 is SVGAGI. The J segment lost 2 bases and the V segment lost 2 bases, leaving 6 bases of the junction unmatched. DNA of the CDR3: TGTGCCAGCAGTTACCGGTCAGGGGGTCCCTACAATGAGCAGTTCTTC. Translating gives CASSYRSGGPYNEQFF.

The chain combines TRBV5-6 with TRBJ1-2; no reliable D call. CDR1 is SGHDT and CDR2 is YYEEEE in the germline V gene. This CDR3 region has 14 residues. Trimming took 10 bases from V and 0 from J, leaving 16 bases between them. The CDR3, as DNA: TGTGCCGGCCGGGAGAGGGCAGCTAACTATGGCTACACCTTC. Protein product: CAGRERAANYGYTF.

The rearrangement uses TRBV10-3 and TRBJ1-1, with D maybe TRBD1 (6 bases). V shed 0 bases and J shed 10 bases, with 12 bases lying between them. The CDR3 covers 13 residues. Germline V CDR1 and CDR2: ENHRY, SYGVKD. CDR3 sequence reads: CAISESAQGRAFF. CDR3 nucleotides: TGTGCCATCAGTGAGTCCGCTCAGGGGAGAGCTTTCTTT.

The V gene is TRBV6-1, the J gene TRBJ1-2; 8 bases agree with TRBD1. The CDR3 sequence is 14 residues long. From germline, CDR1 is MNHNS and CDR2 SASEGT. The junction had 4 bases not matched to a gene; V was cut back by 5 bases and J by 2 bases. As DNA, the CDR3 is TGTGCCAGCAGTATCGGACAGGGAAACTATGGCTACACCTTC. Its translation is CASSIGQGNYGYTF.